Only one count was recorded for the clone carrying this T cell receptor (beta chain). The antigen remains unidentified. This entry comes from a study of CD8 T cells in Susac syndrome. General study results and limits: Only a relatively small number of individuals were included in the TCR sequencing and HLA analysis.

RNA was extracted with the RNeasy kit, and a quantity of about 0.45 to 1 ug was reverse transcribed using random hexamers. A multiplex approach, immunoSEQ multiplex PCR, amplified TCR beta CDR3 across 54 Vbeta and 13 Jbeta. TCRdb ran MiXCR on the immunoSEQ multiplex PCR reads and lists one entry per CDR3 protein. The repertoire has 250,000 to 300,000 distinct CDR3 sequences, 65% to 90% of them found once; the top ten carry around 0.22%. Each multiple sclerosis control was a treatment-naive patient with relapsing-remitting disease that was either stable or active. The sequence was collected from a human donor with multiple sclerosis. The sequenced sample consisted of CD8+ T cells from PBMCs.

This CDR3 reads CSVPTGTGINTGELFF. The CDR3, as DNA: TGCAGCGTGCCCACCGGGACGGGAATCAACACCGGGGAGCTGTTTTTT. The chain combines TRBV29-1 with TRBJ2-2; the D call may be TRBD1 or TRBD2 (5 bases each). The germline gives CDR1 SQVTM, CDR2 ANQGSEA. V gave up 6 bases and J gave up 2 bases, with 19 bases separating them. CDR3 length: 16 amino acids.